The 22 T cell receptor beta chains below come from one sample, sequenced in a study of T cell responses to AZD1222 COVID-19 vaccine. Clones were read by immunoSEQ multiplex PCR, and TCRdb kept only the in-frame ones, dropping some. The sample lists 65,000 to 90,000 clones, around 89% seen once, with 15% to 20% in the top ten. Sequenced here: peripheral blood, sampled on day 0 of AZD1222 vaccination. The receptors were sampled from an adult in good health.

This clone came up a few times. The chain links TRBV6-5 to TRBJ1-2; the match to TRBD1 covers 8 bases. CDR3 length: 15 amino acids. Trimming removed 6 bases from V and 5 bases from J; junction bases left unmatched: 11. CDR1 MNHEY and CDR2 SVGAGI come from the germline V gene. CDR3 sequence (DNA): TGTGCCAGCAGAGCAGCAACAGGGGGAGGATATGGCTACACCTTC. As protein: CASRAATGGGYGYTF.

The rearrangement links TRBV27 to TRBJ1-2; D is possibly TRBD1 (5 bases). CDR1 and CDR2 (germline): MNHEY, SMNVEV (reference sequence). CDR3 length: 14 residues. The germline V and J ends were trimmed by 4 bases and 1 base, with 10 bases remaining between them. CDR3 nucleotide sequence: TGTGCCAGCAGTTCCGACAGCCGTAACTATGGCTACACCTTC. Protein product: CASSSDSRNYGYTF.

The V and J genes are TRBV5-1 and TRBJ2-1; TRBD2 matches 11 bases. The CDR3 covers 15 residues. Germline trimming cut 6 bases from V and 4 bases from J; bases unmatched to any gene: 6. Germline CDR1 reads SGHRS; CDR2 reads YFSETQ. CDR3 in amino acids: CASMTSGDIYNEQFF. CDR3 nucleotide sequence: TGCGCCAGCATGACTAGCGGGGACATTTACAATGAGCAGTTCTTC.

The chain carries TRBV11-3 and TRBJ1-1; 9 positions agree with TRBD1. Trimming cost V 4 bases and J 0 bases; bases outside gene matches: 9. Germline-derived CDR1 and CDR2 are SGHNT and YENEEA. The CDR3 is 17 amino acids. CDR3: CASSSSGQGRLNTEAFF. The CDR3 DNA follows: TGTGCCAGCAGCTCGTCGGGACAGGGACGATTGAACACTGAAGCTTTCTTT.

This chain joins TRBV4-3 and TRBJ2-1, with D maybe TRBD2 (5 bases). The CDR3 runs 16 residues. V was clipped by 0 bases and J by 10 bases, with 19 bases between them. The germline V gene encodes CDR1 LGHNA and CDR2 YSLEER. CDR3 sequence (DNA): TGCGCCAGCAGCCAAGATCTCCAGGCGGGCGGCGAGGAGCAGTTCTTC. Translating it yields CASSQDLQAGGEEQFF.

V gene TRBV7-3 combines with J gene TRBJ1-1; D is perhaps TRBD1 (6 bases). The CDR3 has 13 residues. Deletions cut 2 bases from V and 4 bases from J, with 8 bases between. Germline V gene data show CDR1 as SGHTA and CDR2 as FQGTGA. CDR3 loop: CASSLQGPTEAFF. As DNA, the CDR3 is TGTGCCAGCAGCTTACAGGGGCCCACTGAAGCTTTCTTT.

The chain links TRBV28 to TRBJ2-7; the D is unclear. Trimming stripped 6 bases from V and 0 bases from J, with 9 bases between. Germline V lookup: CDR1 MDHEN, CDR2 SYDVKM. This CDR3 has 13 residues. The CDR3: CASSLGYSYEQYF. The CDR3 coding sequence is TGTGCCAGCAGCCTTGGTTACTCCTACGAGCAGTACTTC.

The chain is built from TRBV5-1 and TRBJ1-2; 7 bases align to TRBD1. There are 15 residues in the CDR3. J gave up 4 bases and V 4 bases, and 10 bases lay outside the gene matches. Germline CDR1 SGHRS, CDR2 YFSETQ. This CDR3 is CASSTDRANGYGYTF. CDR3 nucleotide sequence: TGCGCCAGCAGCACTGACAGGGCTAACGGCTATGGCTACACCTTC.

In this sample, this clone turned up a few times. This chain links TRBV10-3 with TRBJ1-1; 8 nucleotides agree with TRBD1. Germline-derived CDR1 and CDR2 are ENHRY and SYGVKD. Trimming took 2 bases from V and 8 from J; bases not matched to a gene: 4. The CDR3 spans 13 residues. The CDR3 DNA follows: TGTGCCATCAGTGAGGACAGGGGTGAAGAAGCTTTCTTT. Its translation is CAISEDRGEEAFF.

The chain couples TRBV27 to TRBJ2-1; D ambiguous. Germline CDR1 MNHEY, CDR2 SMNVEV (reference sequence). The germline V and J ends were trimmed by 7 bases and 7 bases, with 14 bases remaining between them. CDR3 length: 13 amino acids. For the CDR3, the DNA is TGTGCCAGCATGCAAACCATCGTTAATGAGCAGTTCTTC. This encodes CASMQTIVNEQFF.

This chain connects TRBV4-3 to TRBJ1-1; D is unresolved. CDR3 size: 12 residues. The germline V gene encodes CDR1 LGHNA and CDR2 YSLEER. The V end was cut by 0 bases, the J end by 8 bases, with 7 bases between. The CDR3 loop is CASSQDAREAFF. DNA for the CDR3: TGCGCCAGCAGCCAAGATGCCAGGGAAGCTTTCTTT.

V and J are TRBV5-6 and TRBJ1-5; D remains unclear. Germline CDR1 is SGHDT and CDR2 is YYEEEE. The germline V and J ends were trimmed by 2 bases and 6 bases, with 9 bases remaining between them. The CDR3 is 13 amino acids. In DNA form, the CDR3 reads TGTGCCAGCAGCTTATGGGGTTCTCAGCCCCAGCATTTT. Its translation is CASSLWGSQPQHF.

The chain recombines TRBV9 with TRBJ1-6, with TRBD1 identical over 8 bases. The germline gives CDR1 SGDLS, CDR2 YYNGEE. The ends lost 4 bases at V and 9 bases at J; junction bases unmatched: 9. The CDR3 spans 15 residues. CDR3 in amino acids: CASSPEGTGASPLHF. CDR3 in DNA: TGTGCCAGCAGCCCCGAGGGGACAGGAGCTTCACCCCTCCACTTT.

The chain carries TRBV5-6 and TRBJ1-2; possible D gene TRBD1, 5 bases. The CDR3 runs 13 residues. The V end was cut by 4 bases, the J end by 5 bases, with 12 bases between. Germline CDR1 reads SGHDT; CDR2 reads YYEEEE. The CDR3 region has the DNA TGTGCCAGCAGCCCCCTCGACAGATATGGCTACACCTTC. Translated, it gives CASSPLDRYGYTF.

The J gene is TRBJ1-2, the V gene TRBV27; perhaps TRBD1 as D (6 bases). Germline CDR1 reads MNHEY; CDR2 reads SMNVEV (reference sequence). This CDR3 has 13 amino acids. V was clipped by 3 bases and J by 4 bases, with 9 bases between them. DNA for the CDR3: TGTGCCAGCAGTTTTTCCAGGGGCTATGGCTACACCTTC. Encoded protein: CASSFSRGYGYTF.

The chain has TRBV30 and TRBJ2-3; 7 bases are a match to TRBD1. The CDR3 loop spans 14 amino acids. Germline values: CDR1 GTSNPN, CDR2 SVGIG (reference sequence). Trimming took 0 bases from V and 1 from J; bases not matched to a gene: 1. The DNA of the CDR3 is TGTGCCTGGAGTGTAGGGACAGGCACAGATACGCAGTATTTT. Translating gives CAWSVGTGTDTQYF.

The rearrangement uses TRBV30 and TRBJ2-3, with 11 bases identical to TRBD1. The CDR3 covers 17 residues. The trim removed 2 bases at V and 2 bases at J, leaving 9 bases unmatched. Per germline, CDR1 GTSNPN and CDR2 SVGIG (reference sequence). In nucleotides, the CDR3 is TGTGCCTGGAGTAGGGACAGGGGGTTGAGGAACACAGATACGCAGTATTTT. Protein product: CAWSRDRGLRNTDTQYF.

The chain is built from TRBV30 and TRBJ1-5; 9 bases map to TRBD1. The germline CDR1 and CDR2 sequences are GTSNPN and SVGIG (reference sequence). The CDR3 consists of 14 residues. The V segment lost 1 base and the J segment 4 bases; nucleotides outside the gene matches: 2. In DNA, the CDR3 is TGTGCCTGGAGTGCGGGACAGGGTAATCAGCCCCAGCATTTT. Protein product: CAWSAGQGNQPQHF.

The rearrangement joins TRBV25-1 to TRBJ1-2; D perhaps matches TRBD1 (5 bases). CDR3 length equals 13 residues. V was trimmed by 6 bases and J by 4 bases, leaving 12 bases between them. Germline V gives CDR1 MGHDK, CDR2 SYGVNS. The CDR3, as DNA: TGTGCCAGCAGGATGACAGAAGCCTATGGCTACACCTTC. It yields the protein CASRMTEAYGYTF.

V usage is TRBV4-3 and J usage is TRBJ1-5, with 7 bases lining up with TRBD1. Germline values: CDR1 LGHNA, CDR2 YSLEER. This CDR3 has 14 residues. V gave up 2 bases and J gave up 6 bases; unmatched junction bases: 4. Here the CDR3 DNA reads TGCGCCAGCAGCCAATTAGGGGGCGGTCAGCCCCAGCATTTT. This encodes CASSQLGGGQPQHF.

This chain connects TRBV27 to TRBJ2-3; D is possibly TRBD1 or TRBD2 (5 bases each). V gave up 6 bases and J gave up 1 base, with 11 bases separating them. This CDR3 is built from 14 residues. In germline, CDR1 is MNHEY, CDR2 SMNVEV (reference sequence). The CDR3 region has the DNA TGTGCCAGCAGCTCGCTGGGGGGCACAGATACGCAGTATTTT. Its protein product is CASSSLGGTDTQYF.

The rearrangement uses TRBV19 and TRBJ2-7; 8 bases are a match to TRBD1. This CDR3 has 16 amino acids. The trim removed 7 bases at V and 0 bases at J, leaving 11 bases unmatched. Germline V gene sequence: CDR1 LNHDA, CDR2 SQIVND (reference sequence). CDR3 loop: CASNSGPGQDSYEQYF. CDR3 sequence (DNA): TGTGCCAGTAACTCAGGACCGGGACAGGACTCCTACGAGCAGTACTTC.